These T cell receptor beta chains were read from a single sample in a study of T-cell reconstitution after alpha-beta-depleted transplantation in children. TCRdb re-called the PCR reads through MiXCR, storing one row per CDR3 protein. The table lists 200,000 to 300,000 distinct CDR3 sequences, around 13% of them singletons, with over 2.5% in the top ten. Source: PBMCs from the stem cell graft donor, taken from the stem cell graft. These receptors came from a human donor who donated a stem cell graft to a child with acute lymphoblastic leukemia. Each CDR3 is given with its conserved first and last residue. The order of the fields is V gene, clone size, J gene, D gene, CDR3 DNA, CDR3 protein. D genes are given only for firm matches. For some rows the clone size is stated as once, few or many, or as a class when expanded; others skip it.

V: TRBV20-1
size: few
J: TRBJ1-2
D: NA
DNA: TGCAGTGCTACCCCCGGGGTTTACTATGGCTACACCTTC
CDR3: CSATPGVYYGYTF

V: TRBV7-2
size: many
J: TRBJ2-3
D: NA
DNA: TGTGCCAGCATCGAGGGGCGGCCCCAGGATACGCAGTATTTT
CDR3: CASIEGRPQDTQYF

V: TRBV27
size: many
J: TRBJ1-4
D: NA
DNA: TGTGCCAGTTGTAAGAGGGGTGCGGAAAAACTGTTTTTT
CDR3: CASCKRGAEKLFF

V: TRBV20-1
size: many
J: TRBJ1-1
D: NA
DNA: TGCAGTAACCGAGACACTCTCCTGAAAGCTTTCTTT
CDR3: CSNRDTLLKAFF

V: TRBV20-1
size: many
J: TRBJ2-5
D: NA
DNA: TGCAGTGCTAGAGATTCGAGACAGGCAGGAGAGACCCAGTACTTC
CDR3: CSARDSRQAGETQYF

V: TRBV29-1
size: many
J: TRBJ2-7
D: TRBD1
DNA: TGCAGCGTCCTGGACAGGGAAATCCACGAGCAGTACTTC
CDR3: CSVLDREIHEQYF

V: TRBV3-1
size: many
J: TRBJ2-7
D: NA
DNA: TGTGCCAGCAGCCCCGAGACAGGGACTTACGAGCAGTACTTC
CDR3: CASSPETGTYEQYF

V: TRBV7-3
size: many
J: TRBJ2-1
D: NA
DNA: TGTGCCAGCAGCTGGGCAGGGACACAACCTAGACTTGAGCAGTTCTTC
CDR3: CASSWAGTQPRLEQFF

V: TRBV29-1
size: many
J: TRBJ2-5
D: TRBD1
DNA: TGCAGCGTGGTAGGACAGGGGGAGACCCAGTACTTC
CDR3: CSVVGQGETQYF

V: TRBV18
size: many
J: TRBJ1-2
D: TRBD1
DNA: TGTGCCAGCTCACCGACAGGGGTGAACTATGGCTACACCTTC
CDR3: CASSPTGVNYGYTF

V: TRBV20-1
size: many
J: TRBJ2-6
D: NA
DNA: TGCAGTACCCACTCTGGGGCCAACGTCCTGACTTTC
CDR3: CSTHSGANVLTF

V: TRBV10-3
size: few
J: TRBJ2-7
D: NA
DNA: TGTGCCATCAGTGGGGGGTGGGGGACGGCCTACGAGCAGTACTTC
CDR3: CAISGGWGTAYEQYF

V: TRBV4-3
size: many
J: TRBJ1-1
D: NA
DNA: TGCGCCAGCAGCCAAGAATCGGGCAGGGAACGGAACACTGAAGCTTTCTTT
CDR3: CASSQESGRERNTEAFF

V: TRBV20-1
size: many
J: TRBJ1-2
D: NA
DNA: TGCAGTGCTAGATGGTCAGCCGCTAACTATGGCTACACCTTC
CDR3: CSARWSAANYGYTF

V: TRBV20-1
size: many
J: TRBJ2-7
D: NA
DNA: TGCAGTGCTAGAGATCACGGCGACTACGAGCAGTACTTC
CDR3: CSARDHGDYEQYF

V: TRBV7-9
size: few
J: TRBJ2-5
D: TRBD2
DNA: TGTGCCAGCAGCTACGGGCTAGCGGAATTTCAAGAGACCCAGTACTTC
CDR3: CASSYGLAEFQETQYF

V: TRBV4-2
size: many
J: TRBJ1-1
D: NA
DNA: TGTGCCAGCAGCCAAGAAGGGCAGGGAGGCACTGAAGCTTTCTTT
CDR3: CASSQEGQGGTEAFF

V: TRBV5-1
size: many
J: TRBJ1-2
D: NA
DNA: TGCGCCAGCAGCTTGGACAGGGAGAACTATGGCTACACCTTC
CDR3: CASSLDRENYGYTF

V: TRBV15
size: NA
J: TRBJ1-1
D: NA
DNA: TGTGCCACCAGCAGAGATTACGGGGGGGGGTTCCCTGAAGCTTTCTTT
CDR3: CATSRDYGGGFPEAFF

V: TRBV30
size: many
J: TRBJ1-6
D: NA
DNA: TGTGCCTGGATCCCCGGGGCCAATTCACCCCTCCACTTT
CDR3: CAWIPGANSPLHF

V: TRBV7-2
size: NA
J: TRBJ2-7
D: NA
DNA: TGTGCCAGCAGCTTCGAAGGGCTAGACGTCGGCGAGCAGTACTTC
CDR3: CASSFEGLDVGEQYF

V: TRBV4-3
size: many
J: TRBJ2-7
D: TRBD2
DNA: TGCGCCAGCAGCCAAGGAAGCGGGAGAGGCTACGAGCAGTACTTC
CDR3: CASSQGSGRGYEQYF

V: TRBV11-1
size: few
J: TRBJ1-1
D: NA
DNA: TGTGCCAGCAGCAGAGGAGAGTTGGACACTGAAGCTTTCTTT
CDR3: CASSRGELDTEAFF

V: TRBV30
size: NA
J: TRBJ2-1
D: TRBD1
DNA: TGTGCCTGGAGTTGGGACAGGGGATACAATGAGCAGTTCTTC
CDR3: CAWSWDRGYNEQFF

V: TRBV5-1
size: many
J: TRBJ2-4
D: TRBD1
DNA: TGCGCCAGCAGCGCAGCAGGGACAGCATTAAACATTCAGTACTTC
CDR3: CASSAAGTALNIQYF